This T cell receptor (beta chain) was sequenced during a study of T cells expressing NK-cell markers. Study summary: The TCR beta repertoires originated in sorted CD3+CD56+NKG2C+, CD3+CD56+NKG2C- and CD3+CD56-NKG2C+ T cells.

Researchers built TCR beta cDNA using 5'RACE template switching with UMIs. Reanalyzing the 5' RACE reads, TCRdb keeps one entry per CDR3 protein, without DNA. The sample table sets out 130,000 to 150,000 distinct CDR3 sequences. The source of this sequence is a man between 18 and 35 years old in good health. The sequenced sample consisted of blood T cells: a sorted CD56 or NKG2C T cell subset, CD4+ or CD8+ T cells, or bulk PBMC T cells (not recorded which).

CDR3 in amino acids: CASSQERGGVETQYF. J is TRBJ2-5 and V is TRBV4-1; TCRdb picks TRBD2, but there is no DNA to check that call. The length of the CDR3 is 15 residues. Germline V gene data show CDR1 as MGHRA and CDR2 as YSYEKL.